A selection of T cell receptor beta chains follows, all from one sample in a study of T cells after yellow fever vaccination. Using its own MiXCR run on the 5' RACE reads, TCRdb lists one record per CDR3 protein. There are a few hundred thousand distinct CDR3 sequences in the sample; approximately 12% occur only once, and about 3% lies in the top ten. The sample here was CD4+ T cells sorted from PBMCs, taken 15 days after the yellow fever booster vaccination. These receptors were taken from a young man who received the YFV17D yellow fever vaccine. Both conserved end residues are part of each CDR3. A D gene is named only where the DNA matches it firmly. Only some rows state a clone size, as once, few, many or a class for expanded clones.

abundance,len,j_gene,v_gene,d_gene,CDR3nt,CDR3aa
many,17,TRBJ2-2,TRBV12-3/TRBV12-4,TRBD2,TGTGCCAGCAGTTTCTCTAGCGGGGTACCGAACACCGGGGAGCTGTTTTTT,CASSFSSGVPNTGELFF
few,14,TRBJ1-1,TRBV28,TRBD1,TGTGCCAGCAGTACCGGACAGGGCGACACTGAAGCTTTCTTT,CASSTGQGDTEAFF
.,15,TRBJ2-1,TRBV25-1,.,TGTGCCAGCAGTCGACAGGCTGGGGGATACAATGAGCAGTTCTTC,CASSRQAGGYNEQFF
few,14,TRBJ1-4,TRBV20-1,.,TGCAGTGCCACGACGGATGGTGAGAATGAAAAACTGTTTTTT,CSATTDGENEKLFF
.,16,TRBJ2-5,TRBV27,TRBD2,TGTGCCAGCAGTTTAGGGGAGGGCGGGTACCAAGAGACCCAGTACTTC,CASSLGEGGYQETQYF
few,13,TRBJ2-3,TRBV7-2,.,TGTGCCAGCAGCTTCGGTCTTTTTGATACGCAGTATTTT,CASSFGLFDTQYF
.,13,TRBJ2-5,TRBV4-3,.,TGCGCCAGCAGCCAAAACTTTCGGGAGACCCAGTACTTC,CASSQNFRETQYF
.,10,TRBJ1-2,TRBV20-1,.,TGCAGTGCTAGAGCCGGGGGCTACACCTTC,CSARAGGYTF
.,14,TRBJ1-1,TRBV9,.,TGTGCCAGCAGCACCACAGGGACGAACACTGAAGCTTTCTTT,CASSTTGTNTEAFF
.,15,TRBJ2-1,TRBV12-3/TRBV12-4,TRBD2,TGTGCCAGCAGTTTCCTCGGGGAGGGTCGCAATGAGCAGTTCTTC,CASSFLGEGRNEQFF
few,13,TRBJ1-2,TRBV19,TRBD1,TGTGCCAGTAGTCCAAGGACAGGGACGGTCTACACCTTC,CASSPRTGTVYTF
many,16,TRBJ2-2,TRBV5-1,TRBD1,TGCGCCAGCAGCTTGGGGGACAGGGCCCTGGCCGGGGAGCTGTTTTTT,CASSLGDRALAGELFF
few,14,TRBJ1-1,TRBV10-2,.,TGCGCCAGCGCTCTAGGCGGGACAAGGGGTGAAGCTTTCTTT,CASALGGTRGEAFF
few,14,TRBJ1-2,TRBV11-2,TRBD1,TGTGCCAGCAGGCGTCCGGGACAGAGTTATGGCTACACCTTC,CASRRPGQSYGYTF